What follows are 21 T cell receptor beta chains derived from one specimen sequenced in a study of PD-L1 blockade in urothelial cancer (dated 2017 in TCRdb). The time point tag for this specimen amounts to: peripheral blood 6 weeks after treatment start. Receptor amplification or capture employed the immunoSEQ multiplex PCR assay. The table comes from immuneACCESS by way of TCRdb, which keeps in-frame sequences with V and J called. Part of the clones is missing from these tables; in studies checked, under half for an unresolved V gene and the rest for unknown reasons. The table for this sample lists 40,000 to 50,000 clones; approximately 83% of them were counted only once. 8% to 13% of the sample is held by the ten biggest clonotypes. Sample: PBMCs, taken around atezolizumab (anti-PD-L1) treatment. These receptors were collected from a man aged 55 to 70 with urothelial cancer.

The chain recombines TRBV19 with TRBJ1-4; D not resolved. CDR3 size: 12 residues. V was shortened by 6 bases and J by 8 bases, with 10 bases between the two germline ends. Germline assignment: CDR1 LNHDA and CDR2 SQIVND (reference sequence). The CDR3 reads CASSPNPEKLFF. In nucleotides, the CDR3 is TGTGCCAGTAGCCCTAACCCCGAAAAACTGTTTTTT.

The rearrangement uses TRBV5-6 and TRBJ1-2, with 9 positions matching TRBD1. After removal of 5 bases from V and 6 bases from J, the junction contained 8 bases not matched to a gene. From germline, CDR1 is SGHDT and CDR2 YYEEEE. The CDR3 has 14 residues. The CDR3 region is CASRETGQGHGYTF. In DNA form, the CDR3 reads TGTGCCAGCAGAGAGACGGGACAGGGTCATGGCTACACCTTC.

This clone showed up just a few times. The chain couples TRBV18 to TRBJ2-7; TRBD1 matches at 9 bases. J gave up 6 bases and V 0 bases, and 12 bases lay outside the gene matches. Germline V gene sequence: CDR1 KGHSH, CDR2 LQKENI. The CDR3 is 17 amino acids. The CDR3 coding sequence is TGTGCCAGCTCACCACCGCCCTACAGGGGGCGCGAAATCGAGCAGTACTTC. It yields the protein CASSPPPYRGREIEQYF.

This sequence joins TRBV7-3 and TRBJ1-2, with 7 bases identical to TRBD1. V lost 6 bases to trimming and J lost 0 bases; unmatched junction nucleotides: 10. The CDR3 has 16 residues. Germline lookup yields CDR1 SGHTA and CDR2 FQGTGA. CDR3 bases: TGTGCCAGCAGGCCCACAGGGACAGCTGCTAACTATGGCTACACCTTC. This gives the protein CASRPTGTAANYGYTF.

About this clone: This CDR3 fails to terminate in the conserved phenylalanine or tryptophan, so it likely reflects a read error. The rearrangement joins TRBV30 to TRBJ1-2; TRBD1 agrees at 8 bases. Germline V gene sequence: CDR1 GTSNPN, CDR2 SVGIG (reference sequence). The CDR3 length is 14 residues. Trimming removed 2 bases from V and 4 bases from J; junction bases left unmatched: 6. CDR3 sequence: CAWSPTGGAYGYTL. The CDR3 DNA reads TGTGCCTGGAGTCCCACAGGGGGGGCCTATGGCTACACCCTC.

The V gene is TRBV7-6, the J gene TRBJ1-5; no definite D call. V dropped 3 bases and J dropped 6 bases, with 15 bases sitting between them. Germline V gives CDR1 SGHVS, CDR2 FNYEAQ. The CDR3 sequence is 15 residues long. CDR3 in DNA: TGTGCCAGCAGCTTTTGTTATACGGTGCCTCAGCCCCAGCATTTT. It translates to CASSFCYTVPQPQHF.

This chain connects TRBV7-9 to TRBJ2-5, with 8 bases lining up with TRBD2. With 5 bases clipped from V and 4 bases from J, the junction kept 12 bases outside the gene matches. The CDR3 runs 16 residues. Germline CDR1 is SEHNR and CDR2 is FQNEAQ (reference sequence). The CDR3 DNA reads TGTGCCAGCAGCCCCAAGCCGGGGGGGCCGGGAGAGACCCAGTACTTC. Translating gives CASSPKPGGPGETQYF.

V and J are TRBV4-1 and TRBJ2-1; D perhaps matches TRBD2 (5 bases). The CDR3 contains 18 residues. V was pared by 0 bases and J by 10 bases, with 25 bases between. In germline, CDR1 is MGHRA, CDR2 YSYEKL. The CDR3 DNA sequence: TGCGCCAGCAGCCAAGATTGGGATAGCGTCTCGACTGCGGCAGAGCAGTTCTTC. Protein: CASSQDWDSVSTAAEQFF.

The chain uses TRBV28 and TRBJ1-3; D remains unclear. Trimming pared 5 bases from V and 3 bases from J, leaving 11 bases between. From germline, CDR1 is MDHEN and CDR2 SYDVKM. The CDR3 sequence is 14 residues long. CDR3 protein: CASSPPGSGNTIYF. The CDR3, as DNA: TGTGCCAGCAGTCCCCCCGGTAGTGGAAACACCATATATTTT.

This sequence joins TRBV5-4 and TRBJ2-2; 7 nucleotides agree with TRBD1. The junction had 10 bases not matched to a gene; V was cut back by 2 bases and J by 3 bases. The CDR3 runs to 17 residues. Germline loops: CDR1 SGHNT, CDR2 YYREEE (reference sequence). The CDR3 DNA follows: TGTGCCAGCAGCTTTTTTTACAGGGGTCGGGACACCGGGGAGCTGTTTTTT. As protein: CASSFFYRGRDTGELFF.

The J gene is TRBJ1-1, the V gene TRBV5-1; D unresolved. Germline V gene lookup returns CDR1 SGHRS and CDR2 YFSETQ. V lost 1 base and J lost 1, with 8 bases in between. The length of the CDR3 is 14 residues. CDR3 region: CASSLIEGNTEAFF. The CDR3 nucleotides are TGCGCCAGCAGCTTGATAGAGGGGAACACTGAAGCTTTCTTT. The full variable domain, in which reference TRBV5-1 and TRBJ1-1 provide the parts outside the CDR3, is KAGVTQTPRYLIKTRGQQVTLSCSPISGHRSVSWYQQTPGQGLQFLFEYFSETQRNKGNFPGRFSGRQFSNSRSEMNVSTLELGDSALYLCASSLIEGNTEAFFGQGTRLTVV.

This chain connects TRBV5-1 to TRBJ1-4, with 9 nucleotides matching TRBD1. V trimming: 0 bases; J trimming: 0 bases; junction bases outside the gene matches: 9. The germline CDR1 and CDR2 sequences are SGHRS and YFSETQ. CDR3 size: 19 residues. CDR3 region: CASSLDPGQGLATNEKLFF. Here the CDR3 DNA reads TGCGCCAGCAGCTTGGACCCGGGACAGGGCCTTGCAACTAATGAAAAACTGTTTTTT.

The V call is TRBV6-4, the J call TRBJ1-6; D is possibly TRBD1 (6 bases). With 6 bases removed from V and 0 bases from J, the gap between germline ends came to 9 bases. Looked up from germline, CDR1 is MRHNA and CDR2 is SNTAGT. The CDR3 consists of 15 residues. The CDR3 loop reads CASRADSSYNSPLHF. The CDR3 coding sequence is TGTGCCAGCAGGGCGGACAGCTCCTATAATTCACCCCTCCACTTT.

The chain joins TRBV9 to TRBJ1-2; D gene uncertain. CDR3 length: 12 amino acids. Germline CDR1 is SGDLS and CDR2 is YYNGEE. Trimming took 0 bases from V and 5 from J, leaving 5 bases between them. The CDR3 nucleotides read TGTGCCAGCAGCGTAGGGCAATATGGCTACACCTTC. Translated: CASSVGQYGYTF.

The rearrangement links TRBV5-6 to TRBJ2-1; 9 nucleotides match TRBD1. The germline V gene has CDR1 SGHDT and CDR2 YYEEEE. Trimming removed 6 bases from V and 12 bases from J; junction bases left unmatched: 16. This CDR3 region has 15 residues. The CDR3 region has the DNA TGTGCCAGCACCCGAGCGGGACAGGGATGGGGAGGGCAGTTCTTC. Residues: CASTRAGQGWGGQFF. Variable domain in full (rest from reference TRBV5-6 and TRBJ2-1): DAGVTQSPTHLIKTRGQQVTLRCSPKSGHDTVSWYQQALGQGPQFIFQYYEEEERQRGNFPDRFSGHQFPNYSSELNVNALLLGDSALYLCASTRAGQGWGGQFFGPGTRLTVL.

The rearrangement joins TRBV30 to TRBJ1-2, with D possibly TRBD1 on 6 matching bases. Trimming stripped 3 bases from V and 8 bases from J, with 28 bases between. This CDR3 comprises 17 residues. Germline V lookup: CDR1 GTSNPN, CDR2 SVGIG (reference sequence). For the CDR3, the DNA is TGTGCCTGGAGCTCATACAGGGATTCCGGGGCAATTTGGGGCTACACCTTC. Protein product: CAWSSYRDSGAIWGYTF.

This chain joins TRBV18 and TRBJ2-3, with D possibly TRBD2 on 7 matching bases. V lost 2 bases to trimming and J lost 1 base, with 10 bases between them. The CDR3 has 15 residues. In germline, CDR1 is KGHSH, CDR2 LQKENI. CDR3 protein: CASSPRGGGTDTQYF. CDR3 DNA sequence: TGTGCCAGCTCACCAAGGGGGGGCGGCACAGATACGCAGTATTTT. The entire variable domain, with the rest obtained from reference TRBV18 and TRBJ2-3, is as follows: NAGVMQNPRHLVRRRGQEARLRCSPMKGHSHVYWYRQLPEEGLKFMVYLQKENIIDESGMPKERFSAEFPKEGPSILRIQQVVRGDSAAYFCASSPRGGGTDTQYFGPGTRLTVL.

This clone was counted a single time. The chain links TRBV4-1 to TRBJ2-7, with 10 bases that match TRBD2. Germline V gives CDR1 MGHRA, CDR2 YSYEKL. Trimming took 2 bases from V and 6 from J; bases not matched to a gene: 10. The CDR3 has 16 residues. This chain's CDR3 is CASSQQLAGSWSEQYF. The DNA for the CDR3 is TGCGCCAGCAGCCAACAACTAGCGGGGAGTTGGTCCGAGCAGTACTTC.

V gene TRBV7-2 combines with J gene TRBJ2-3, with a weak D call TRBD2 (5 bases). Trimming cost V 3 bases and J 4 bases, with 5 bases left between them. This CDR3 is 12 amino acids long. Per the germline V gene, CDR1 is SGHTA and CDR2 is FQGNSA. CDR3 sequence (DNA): TGTGCCAGCAGCTTGGGAGCAGATACGCAGTATTTT. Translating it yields CASSLGADTQYF.

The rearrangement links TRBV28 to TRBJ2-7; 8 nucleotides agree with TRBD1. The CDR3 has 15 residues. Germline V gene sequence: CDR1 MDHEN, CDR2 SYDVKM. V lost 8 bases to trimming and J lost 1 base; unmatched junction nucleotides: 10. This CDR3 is CASVKGGQVSYEQYF. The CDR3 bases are TGTGCCAGCGTCAAGGGGGGACAGGTATCCTACGAGCAGTACTTC. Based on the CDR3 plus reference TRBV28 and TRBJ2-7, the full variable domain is DVKVTQSSRYLVKRTGEKVFLECVQDMDHENMFWYRQDPGLGLRLIYFSYDVKMKEKGDIPEGYSVSREKKERFSLILESASTNQTSMYLCASVKGGQVSYEQYFGPGTRLTVT.

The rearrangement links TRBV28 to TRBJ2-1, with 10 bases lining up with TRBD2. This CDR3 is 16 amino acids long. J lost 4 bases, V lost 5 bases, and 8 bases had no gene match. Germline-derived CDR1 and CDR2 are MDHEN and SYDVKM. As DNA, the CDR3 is TGTGCCAGCAGTCTCTCTAGCGGGGGACTATACAATGAGCAGTTCTTC. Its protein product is CASSLSSGGLYNEQFF.